The TCR beta chain described here comes from a study of cytomegalovirus exposure and HLA in healthy donors. CDR3 length equals 13 residues. The V and J ends lost 8 bases and 5 bases, in that order; junction bases with no gene match: 8. The germline CDR1 and CDR2 sequences are GTSNPN and SVGIG (reference sequence). With regard to this clone: Its antigen is not known.

This cohort consisted of healthy bone marrow donors. Primers: 60 Vbeta forward and 13 Jbeta reverse. Sequenced by immunoSEQ multiplex PCR; TCRdb stores in-frame clones only, minus some. The sample table sets out roughly 60,000 clones. Whole-study findings and limits: The authors excluded some V segments, including TRBV6-2 and TRBV6-3, as indistinguishable.

The chain links TRBV30 to TRBJ2-2; TRBD2 matches at 7 bases. The receptor was derived from a male donor in good health and CMV-seronegative. The sequenced sample was PBMCs. Here the CDR3 DNA reads TGTGCCCACCTAGCGGAGGGGACCGGGGAGCTGTTTTTT. This sequence encodes CAHLAEGTGELFF.